The present T cell receptor (beta chain) was sequenced within a study of post-analysis software for immune sequencing data. Study background: Disease courses included relapsing-remitting, secondary progressive and progressive-relapsing multiple sclerosis. Findings and limits, study-wide: Four to six TRBV segments, including TRBV5-6, TRBV5-1 and TRBV20-1, were more frequent in patients than controls. Multiple sclerosis patients showed significantly lower normalized Chao1 diversity than controls did.

The CDR3 is 15 amino acids. The junction had 6 bases not matched to a gene; V was cut back by 0 bases and J by 8 bases. Germline V CDR1 and CDR2: LNHNV, YYDKDF (reference sequence). This clonotype was picked up a small number of times. What it recognizes is unknown. Sequencing libraries made from TCR beta cDNA carried unique molecular identifiers. Out of roughly 1 to 11 million T cells, 450,000 to 600,000 cDNA molecules were generated. TCRdb reprocessed the PCR reads with MiXCR, giving one entry per CDR3 protein. The sample consists of roughly 650,000 distinct CDR3 sequences, 55% to 70% of them appearing once.

Sequenced input: blood. J is TRBJ2-1 and V is TRBV15; 8 bases line up with TRBD2. This TCR was sampled from a girl aged 2-10 years with multiple sclerosis. DNA for the CDR3: TGTGCCACCAGCAGAGATCCGGGCGGGGGGCATGAGCAGTTCTTC. This translates into CATSRDPGGGHEQFF.